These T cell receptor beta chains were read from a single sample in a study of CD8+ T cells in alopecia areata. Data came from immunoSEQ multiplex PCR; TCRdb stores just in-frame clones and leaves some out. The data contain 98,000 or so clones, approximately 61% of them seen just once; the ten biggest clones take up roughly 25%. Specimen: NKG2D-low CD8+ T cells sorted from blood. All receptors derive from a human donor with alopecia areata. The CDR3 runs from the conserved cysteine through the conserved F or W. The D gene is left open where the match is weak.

CASSYRGDTEAFF	TRBJ1-1	NA	TRBV6-5
CASSPGSSSYEQYF	TRBJ2-7	NA	TRBV13
CASSLRAGGPADTQYF	TRBJ2-3	TRBD2	TRBV13
CASSLAGTGRNEQFF	TRBJ2-1	TRBD1	TRBV27
CATRTEYEQYF	TRBJ2-7	NA	TRBV6-6
CASSGTTNYGYTF	TRBJ1-2	NA	TRBV9
CASSPGSGLNTEAFF	TRBJ1-1	NA	TRBV5-8
CASSKDSNYPPYEQYF	TRBJ2-7	NA	TRBV6-6
CASSQVSLAVYEQYF	TRBJ2-7	NA	TRBV4-1
CASWTGGYGYTF	TRBJ1-2	TRBD1	TRBV4-1
CASSSRRDRGTDTQYF	TRBJ2-3	TRBD1	TRBV13
CASSQQGTNTEAFF	TRBJ1-1	TRBD1	TRBV7-3
CASSWTGVTEAFF	TRBJ1-1	TRBD1	TRBV2
CASSGYQGVSYEQYF	TRBJ2-7	TRBD1	TRBV6-1
CSVLDSRVSGYTF	TRBJ1-2	NA	TRBV29-1
CASIDRRGLNTGELFF	TRBJ2-2	TRBD2	TRBV7-8
CASSFVDNPYEQYF	TRBJ2-7	NA	TRBV28
CASSLVEGANGANVLTF	TRBJ2-6	NA	TRBV7-6
CAWNPYNEQFF	TRBJ2-1	NA	TRBV30
CASGYYEQYF	TRBJ2-7	NA	TRBV28
CASSEGRPVRDYGYTF	TRBJ1-2	NA	TRBV6-1
CASGEGSTDTQYF	TRBJ2-3	TRBD2	TRBV27
CASSETRSNTGELFF	TRBJ2-2	NA	TRBV2
CASRAVDGIYEQYF	TRBJ2-7	NA	TRBV10-2
CASSYLTGDQYF	TRBJ2-4	TRBD1	TRBV6-5
CASSLRGPPNTGELFF	TRBJ2-2	NA	TRBV27
CASRPGTSLQETQYF	TRBJ2-5	TRBD2	TRBV28
CASSPGTSSYEQYF	TRBJ2-7	TRBD2	TRBV13
CASSPPGAYEQYF	TRBJ2-7	NA	TRBV14
CASSLWSTDTQYF	TRBJ2-3	NA	TRBV27
CASSPGGEFYEQYF	TRBJ2-7	TRBD2	TRBV27
CASSLFPGNEQYF	NA	NA	TRBV27
CASSYSRGPNTEAFF	TRBJ1-1	TRBD1	TRBV6-5
CASSLAGGPQETQYF	TRBJ2-5	TRBD2	TRBV13
CASSLPTDYEQYF	TRBJ2-7	NA	TRBV5-1
CASTPSPGELFF	TRBJ2-2	NA	TRBV2
CASSLALPGNEAFF	TRBJ1-1	NA	TRBV7-6
CASSLEVGHTQETQYF	TRBJ2-5	NA	TRBV28
CASSLGRMGETQYF	TRBJ2-5	NA	TRBV7-2
CASSLSAWSNYGYTF	TRBJ1-2	NA	TRBV27
CASSLASEQYF	TRBJ2-7	NA	TRBV11-2
CASSRIGSTDTQYF	TRBJ2-3	NA	TRBV7-3
CASTGRGPLEQYF	TRBJ2-7	TRBD2	TRBV11-2
CASSLGGALSGANVLTF	TRBJ2-6	TRBD1	TRBV18
CASSPPRTSNYEQYF	TRBJ2-7	NA	TRBV7-9
CASSLLAGEGDTQYF	TRBJ2-3	TRBD2	TRBV6-4
CASSSPSGTYNEQFF	TRBJ2-1	TRBD2	TRBV27
CSVRSGQHNEQFF	TRBJ2-1	NA	TRBV29-1
CSGALGTSGNEQFF	TRBJ2-1	TRBD2	TRBV29-1
CATKVGQGVAEAFF	TRBJ1-1	TRBD1	TRBV6-5
CASSVGTETNEQFF	TRBJ2-1	NA	TRBV9
CASSLTGDPFYEQYF	TRBJ2-7	NA	TRBV7-3
CASSLSETSASSYEQYF	TRBJ2-7	TRBD2	TRBV28